These 14 T cell receptor beta chains came from one sample sequenced in a study of vaccination and CD4 T cells after COVID-19. Treatment given: approximately nine-day PBMC culture with coronavirus spike peptide pools or control peptides (ViraFEST assay). No antigen is known for these receptors. With the Oncomine TCR Beta short-read assay, DNA from cultured CD4+ T cells was sequenced. TCRdb fed the PCR reads into MiXCR, producing one record per CDR3 protein. The table has about 25,000 distinct CDR3 sequences, 35% to 55% seen once. The sample was CD4+ T cells from blood, cultured in vitro. The origin of the receptors is a human donor who had recovered from COVID-19.

The rearrangement uses TRBV7-9 and TRBJ1-3, with unresolved D. V dropped 0 bases and J dropped 0 bases, with 9 bases sitting between them. CDR3 length equals 16 residues. Germline CDR1 is SEHNR and CDR2 is FQNEAQ (reference sequence). CDR3 amino acids: CASSLASTYSGNTIYF. CDR3 nucleotides: TGTGCCAGCAGCTTAGCTAGTACATACTCTGGAAACACCATATATTTT.

In this sample, this clonotype turned up a few times. The rearrangement links TRBV28 to TRBJ1-2; the D gene is possibly TRBD1 (6 bases). V was shortened by 6 bases and J by 2 bases, with 13 bases between the two germline ends. This CDR3 comprises 14 residues. The V gene's germline CDR1 is MDHEN and CDR2 SYDVKM. CDR3 in amino acids: CASRERGHNYGYTF. The CDR3 nucleotides read TGTGCCAGCAGAGAACGGGGACACAACTATGGCTACACCTTC.

This clonotype has only a few counts. The V and J genes are TRBV20-1 and TRBJ1-3, with no clear D. Trimming took off 0 bases at V and 3 bases at J, with 12 bases between the two ends. CDR1 is DFQATT and CDR2 is SNEGSKA in the germline V gene (reference sequence). The CDR3 contains 15 residues. The CDR3 reads CSARDVRPGGNTIYF. The CDR3 nucleotides are TGCAGTGCTAGAGATGTACGTCCGGGTGGAAACACCATATATTTT.

In nucleotides, the CDR3 is TGTGCCAGCAGTGAACGGGAGGCCTACGAGCAGTACTTC. Translated: CASSEREAYEQYF. The chain combines TRBV6-1 with TRBJ2-7; TRBD2 matches at 7 bases. The CDR3 totals 13 residues. From germline, CDR1 is MNHNS and CDR2 SASEGT. The junction had 0 bases not matched to a gene; V was cut back by 2 bases and J by 2 bases.

The chain links TRBV10-1 to TRBJ1-1; 7 positions agree with TRBD1. With V trimmed by 5 bases and J by 1 base, 4 bases remained unmatched. Germline V gene sequence: CDR1 WNHNN, CDR2 SYGVQD (reference sequence). The CDR3 contains 14 residues. CDR3 DNA: TGCGCCAGCAGTCTGAACAGGGGGAACACTGAAGCTTTCTTT. Translation gives CASSLNRGNTEAFF.

CDR3 nucleotide sequence: TGCAGTGCCATGGTCCGTAGTACGCCCGACTCCTACGAGCAGTACTTC. This sequence encodes CSAMVRSTPDSYEQYF. This chain links TRBV20-1 with TRBJ2-7; D is unclear. The V and J ends lost 6 bases and 0 bases respectively, with 21 bases between them. The CDR3 totals 16 residues. CDR1 is DFQATT and CDR2 is SNEGSKA in the germline V gene (reference sequence).

The chain is built from TRBV20-1 and TRBJ2-7, with D unresolved. V lost 0 bases and J lost 3, with 6 bases in between. This CDR3 is 12 amino acids long. Per germline, CDR1 DFQATT and CDR2 SNEGSKA (reference sequence). CDR3 sequence (DNA): TGCAGTGCTAGAGAAGGGAACTACGAGCAGTACTTC. This codes for CSAREGNYEQYF.

J is TRBJ2-7 and V is TRBV6-5, with D perhaps given as TRBD1 or TRBD2 (6 bases each). V was shortened by 0 bases and J by 0 bases, with 12 bases between the two germline ends. Looked up from germline, CDR1 is MNHEY and CDR2 is SVGAGI. This CDR3 has 16 amino acids. The CDR3 spells CASSYSRGLPSYEQYF. The CDR3 coding sequence is TGTGCCAGCAGTTACTCTCGGGGGCTTCCCTCCTACGAGCAGTACTTC.

The rearrangement joins TRBV6-4 to TRBJ2-1; 10 nucleotides line up with TRBD2. With 0 bases clipped from V and 6 bases from J, the junction kept 2 bases outside the gene matches. Germline CDR1 MRHNA, CDR2 SNTAGT. CDR3 length: 15 amino acids. In DNA, the CDR3 is TGTGCCAGCAGTGACTCGGGACTAGCGACCAATGAGCAGTTCTTC. Protein: CASSDSGLATNEQFF.

V gene TRBV20-1 combines with J gene TRBJ1-1; TRBD1 aligns across 7 bases. Germline V lookup: CDR1 DFQATT, CDR2 SNEGSKA (reference sequence). The CDR3 sequence is 11 residues long. The CDR3 reads CRVQGGTEAFF. DNA for the CDR3: TGCAGGGTCCAGGGGGGCACTGAAGCTTTCTTT.

The chain carries TRBV19 and TRBJ2-1; maybe TRBD2 (6 bases). CDR3 size: 14 residues. Germline V gene data show CDR1 as LNHDA and CDR2 as SQIVND (reference sequence). V was clipped by 5 bases and J by 6 bases, with 14 bases between them. The chain's CDR3 is CASSGWEVGNEQFF. CDR3 in DNA: TGTGCCAGTAGTGGGTGGGAGGTGGGCAATGAGCAGTTCTTC.

Only a few counts were recorded for this clonotype. This CDR3 is CASSPTGGLLLVEEQDGYTF. The CDR3 DNA reads as TGTGCCAGCAGTCCAACAGGGGGCCTCTTACTAGTTGAGGAGCAAGATGGCTACACCTTC. The chain combines TRBV27 with TRBJ1-2; 9 positions match TRBD1. V gave up 5 bases and J gave up 6 bases; unmatched junction bases: 25. The CDR3 totals 20 residues. CDR1 MNHEY and CDR2 SMNVEV come from the germline V gene (reference sequence).

This clonotype was observed once. V gene TRBV20-1 combines with J gene TRBJ1-1; D possibly corresponds to TRBD1 (5 bases). The CDR3 runs to 15 residues. The germline V and J ends were trimmed by 6 bases and 1 base, with 18 bases remaining between them. CDR1 is DFQATT, CDR2 SNEGSKA, per germline (reference sequence). For the CDR3, the DNA is TGCAGTGCAAAGGACCCTCGGGGCCGGAACACTGAAGCTTTCTTT. Its translation is CSAKDPRGRNTEAFF.

V gene TRBV28 combines with J gene TRBJ2-7, with 8 bases identical to TRBD2. Trimming cost V 4 bases and J 0 bases; bases outside gene matches: 5. The germline CDR1 and CDR2 sequences are MDHEN and SYDVKM. The CDR3 is 15 amino acids. CDR3 sequence: CASSSPGLGSYEQYF. CDR3 DNA sequence: TGTGCCAGCAGTTCGCCGGGACTAGGCTCCTACGAGCAGTACTTC. The entire variable domain, with the rest obtained from reference TRBV28 and TRBJ2-7, is as follows: DVKVTQSSRYLVKRTGEKVFLECVQDMDHENMFWYRQDPGLGLRLIYFSYDVKMKEKGDIPEGYSVSREKKERFSLILESASTNQTSMYLCASSSPGLGSYEQYFGPGTRLTVT.